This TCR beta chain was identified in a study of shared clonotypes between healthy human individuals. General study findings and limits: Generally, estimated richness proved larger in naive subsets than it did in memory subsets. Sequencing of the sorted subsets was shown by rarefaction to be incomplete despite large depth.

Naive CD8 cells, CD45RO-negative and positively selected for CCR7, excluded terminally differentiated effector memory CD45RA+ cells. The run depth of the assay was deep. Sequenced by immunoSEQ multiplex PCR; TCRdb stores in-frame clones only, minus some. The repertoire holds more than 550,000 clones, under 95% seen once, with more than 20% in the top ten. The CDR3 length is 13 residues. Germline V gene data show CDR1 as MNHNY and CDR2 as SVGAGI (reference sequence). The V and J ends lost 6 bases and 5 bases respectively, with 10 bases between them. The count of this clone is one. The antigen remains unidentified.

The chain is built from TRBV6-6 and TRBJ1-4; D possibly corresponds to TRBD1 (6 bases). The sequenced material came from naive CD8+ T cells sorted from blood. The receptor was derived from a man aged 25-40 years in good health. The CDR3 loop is CASRLTGNEKLFF. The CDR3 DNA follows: TGTGCCAGCAGACTTACAGGGAATGAAAAACTGTTTTTT.